Given below is one T cell receptor beta chain in context. Germline CDR1 MDHEN, CDR2 SYDVKM. Trimming shortened V by 4 bases and J by 7 bases, and 14 bases separated the two germline ends. The CDR3 is made up of 13 amino acids. This specimen belongs to a study of blood T cell repertoires in COVID-19. Overall study: Researchers got acute and convalescent COVID-19 samples from the United States, Italy and Spain. The analysed material was cDNA or gDNA that came from T cells, B-cell-depleted T cells, or PBMCs.

Assay used: immunoSEQ multiplex PCR; TCRdb lists only in-frame clones, some missing. The sample has some 70,000 clones, more than 75% seen once; the top ten hold 0.83%. Sequences were obtained from peripheral blood. This sequence was found in a woman in her seventies with acute or convalescent COVID-19. The rearrangement uses TRBV28 and TRBJ2-7, with D possibly TRBD1 on 5 matching bases. Written as DNA, the CDR3 is TGTGCCAGCAGTTCCCAGGGTTCTCGAGAGCAGTACTTC. It is translated as CASSSQGSREQYF.